The 24 T cell receptor beta chains in this list originate from one sample, sequenced in a study of blood T cell repertoires in COVID-19. Profiled with immunoSEQ multiplex PCR; TCRdb holds only in-frame clones, not every one. There are 120,000 to 150,000 clones in the sample; approximately 80% occur only once, and about 1.4% lies in the top ten. What was sequenced was peripheral blood. Receptor source: a human donor in a cohort sampled during active COVID-19.

J is TRBJ2-3 and V is TRBV7-3; TRBD2 matches at 7 bases. CDR1 is SGHTA and CDR2 is FQGTGA in the germline V gene. After removal of 1 base from V and 6 bases from J, the junction contained 1 base not matched to a gene. CDR3 size: 13 residues. CDR3: CASSLNSGDTQYF. The CDR3 region has the DNA TGTGCCAGCAGCTTAAATAGCGGGGATACGCAGTATTTT. Using reference TRBV7-3 and TRBJ2-3 for the parts outside the CDR3, the full variable domain is GAGVSQTPSNKVTEKGKYVELRCDPISGHTALYWYRQSLGQGPEFLIYFQGTGAADDSGLPNDRFFAVRPEGSVSTLKIQRTERGDSAVYLCASSLNSGDTQYFGPGTRLTVL.

The chain couples TRBV7-6 to TRBJ1-4; no firm D call. This CDR3 region has 15 residues. CDR1 SGHVS and CDR2 FNYEAQ come from the germline V gene. V shed 5 bases and J shed 8 bases, with 18 bases lying between them. DNA of the CDR3: TGTGCCAGCAGCCACCTAGATGAGTCCGGAGAAAAACTGTTTTTT. Translation: CASSHLDESGEKLFF.

The chain carries TRBV30 and TRBJ1-1; TRBD1 might be the D (5 bases). Trimming cost V 0 bases and J 4 bases, with 9 bases left between them. The CDR3 consists of 13 residues. CDR1 GTSNPN and CDR2 SVGIG come from the germline V gene (reference sequence). The CDR3 loop reads CAWSVRGFTEAFF. CDR3 coding DNA: TGTGCCTGGAGTGTTCGGGGGTTCACTGAAGCTTTCTTT. Combining the CDR3 with reference TRBV30 and TRBJ1-1 gives the whole variable domain SQTIHQWPATLVQPVGSPLSLECTVEGTSNPNLYWYRQAAGRGLQLLFYSVGIGQISSEVPQNLSASRPQDRQFILSSKKLLLSDSGFYLCAWSVRGFTEAFFGQGTRLTVV.

V and J are TRBV6-4 and TRBJ2-1, with 7 positions matching TRBD2. The germline gives CDR1 MRHNA, CDR2 SNTAGT. V lost 6 bases and J lost 5; bases outside the gene matches: 7. This CDR3 contains 14 residues. In DNA, the CDR3 is TGTGCCAGCAGGGCGGCTAGCGGACACAATGAGCAGTTCTTC. Translation gives CASRAASGHNEQFF.

The gene calls are TRBV7-9 and TRBJ1-6, with TRBD1 matching 8 bases. The V gene end was trimmed by 0 bases and the J gene end by 9 bases; junction bases not matched to a gene: 10. Germline values: CDR1 SEHNR, CDR2 FQNEAQ (reference sequence). This CDR3 is 17 amino acids long. CDR3 bases: TGTGCCAGCAGCTTAGCCCTAGGACAGGGAATCTCTTCACCCCTCCACTTT. Amino acid sequence: CASSLALGQGISSPLHF.

The gene calls are TRBV20-1 and TRBJ1-2; D unresolved. With 5 bases removed from V and 8 bases from J, the gap between germline ends came to 9 bases. Germline V lookup: CDR1 DFQATT, CDR2 SNEGSKA (reference sequence). There are 10 residues in the CDR3. For the CDR3, the DNA is TGCAGTGCTCCCCAACGGGGCTACACCTTC. This sequence encodes CSAPQRGYTF.

This chain joins TRBV6-5 and TRBJ2-3; the match to TRBD2 covers 9 bases. In germline, CDR1 is MNHEY, CDR2 SVGAGI. With V trimmed by 5 bases and J by 0 bases, 3 bases remained unmatched. There are 15 residues in the CDR3. CDR3 DNA sequence: TGTGCCAGCAGTCCTAGCGGGAAAAGCACAGATACGCAGTATTTT. Translation: CASSPSGKSTDTQYF.

This clone appeared a single time. CDR3 DNA sequence: TGCAGCGTCCGAGCTAGCGGAGGCTACGAGCAGTACTTC. Translated, it gives CSVRASGGYEQYF. J is TRBJ2-7 and V is TRBV29-1; 7 bases agree with TRBD2. Unmatched junction bases numbered 8, after V lost 6 bases and J lost 3 bases. Germline assignment: CDR1 SQVTM and CDR2 ANQGSEA. The CDR3 loop spans 13 amino acids.

The chain employs TRBV28 and TRBJ2-1; TRBD2 is a possible D gene (5 bases). V was trimmed by 7 bases and J by 10 bases, leaving 23 bases between them. Per the germline V gene, CDR1 is MDHEN and CDR2 is SYDVKM. The CDR3 totals 15 residues. CDR3 sequence (DNA): TGTGCCAGCATTCTAGCTCGGGAACCGCTGGGGGAGCAGTTCTTC. It codes for CASILAREPLGEQFF.

The chain recombines TRBV5-5 with TRBJ2-5; D may be TRBD1 (5 bases). V dropped 3 bases and J dropped 2 bases, with 14 bases sitting between them. Per the germline V gene, CDR1 is SGHKS and CDR2 is YYEKEE (reference sequence). This CDR3 is built from 15 residues. The CDR3 region is CASSSPWAGQETQYF. CDR3 nucleotides: TGTGCCAGCAGCTCCCCCTGGGCAGGGCAAGAGACCCAGTACTTC.

The gene calls are TRBV7-8 and TRBJ2-1; the match to TRBD2 covers 10 bases. The V segment lost 3 bases and the J segment 2 bases; nucleotides outside the gene matches: 4. The CDR3 consists of 16 residues. Germline V gene lookup returns CDR1 SGHVS and CDR2 FQNEAQ. The CDR3 here is CASSFVAGGAYNEQFF. CDR3 nucleotide sequence: TGTGCCAGCAGCTTTGTAGCGGGAGGAGCCTACAATGAGCAGTTCTTC.

The sample holds a few counts of this clone. V is TRBV6-2 or TRBV6-3 and J is TRBJ2-2, with D perhaps TRBD2 (6 bases). Germline values: CDR1 MNHEY, CDR2 SVGEGT. The CDR3 extends over 15 amino acids. V was clipped by 2 bases and J by 4 bases, with 11 bases between them. The CDR3 region is CASSYELASTGELFF. The CDR3 bases are TGTGCCAGCAGTTACGAACTAGCAAGCACCGGGGAGCTGTTTTTT.

The chain has TRBV19 and TRBJ2-7; 9 nucleotides line up with TRBD1. The junction had 10 bases not matched to a gene; V was cut back by 5 bases and J by 5 bases. The CDR3 consists of 15 residues. Germline V CDR1 and CDR2: LNHDA, SQIVND (reference sequence). The DNA for the CDR3 is TGTGCCAGTAGTCCCAGCGGGACAGGGCTCGACGAGCAGTACTTC. This codes for CASSPSGTGLDEQYF.

The rearrangement joins TRBV19 to TRBJ2-1, with TRBD1 matching 12 bases. CDR3 length: 14 residues. V shed 9 bases, J shed 7 bases, and the junction held 7 bases outside the gene matches. Germline V gene lookup returns CDR1 LNHDA and CDR2 SQIVND (reference sequence). This chain's CDR3 is CASRDRGRGNEQFF. Here the CDR3 DNA reads TGTGCCAGCCGGGACAGGGGGCGCGGGAATGAGCAGTTCTTC.

The V call is TRBV18, the J call TRBJ1-5; 7 nucleotides agree with TRBD1. Losses at the gene ends were 2 bases for V and 5 bases for J; bases not matched to a gene: 3. Looked up from germline, CDR1 is KGHSH and CDR2 is LQKENI. The CDR3 runs to 14 residues. The CDR3 sequence: CASSPGQAHQPQHF. The CDR3, as DNA: TGTGCCAGCTCACCAGGACAGGCCCATCAGCCCCAGCATTTT.

This rearrangement joins TRBV6-2 or TRBV6-3 to TRBJ2-1, with 10 bases matching TRBD2. From germline, CDR1 is MNHEY and CDR2 SVGEGT. The CDR3 totals 19 residues. The ends lost 0 bases at V and 0 bases at J; junction bases unmatched: 8. CDR3 sequence reads: CASSYSTLAGVRSYNEQFF. CDR3 coding DNA: TGTGCCAGCAGTTACTCGACCCTAGCGGGAGTTCGCTCCTACAATGAGCAGTTCTTC.

The CDR3 protein is CAISDPPPGIRGSGELFF. The CDR3 DNA sequence: TGTGCCATCAGTGACCCTCCCCCGGGAATACGAGGATCCGGGGAGCTGTTTTTT. J is TRBJ2-2 and V is TRBV10-3; D is perhaps TRBD2 (5 bases). This CDR3 contains 18 residues. CDR1 is ENHRY, CDR2 SYGVKD, per germline. With 3 bases removed from V and 6 bases from J, the gap between germline ends came to 23 bases.

The chain uses TRBV3-1 (or the pseudogene TRBV3-2) and TRBJ2-1; the match to TRBD2 covers 7 bases. Germline CDR1 reads LGHDT; CDR2 reads YNNKEL (reference sequence). The junction had 1 base not matched to a gene; V was cut back by 4 bases and J by 4 bases. The CDR3 extends over 13 amino acids. This CDR3 reads CASSLRGYNEQFF. CDR3 DNA: TGTGCCAGCAGCCTGCGGGGGTACAATGAGCAGTTCTTC.

The V call is TRBV5-6, the J call TRBJ2-7; 10 positions match TRBD2. With V trimmed by 2 bases and J by 7 bases, 9 bases remained unmatched. The CDR3 consists of 15 residues. The germline V gene encodes CDR1 SGHDT and CDR2 YYEEEE. In nucleotides, the CDR3 is TGTGCCAGCAGCTTTTTGAGCGGGAGGGCCTCTGAGCAGTACTTC. The encoded protein is CASSFLSGRASEQYF.

The rearrangement links TRBV18 to TRBJ1-2; D remains ambiguous. The CDR3 totals 13 residues. Germline CDR1 is KGHSH and CDR2 is LQKENI. V gave up 7 bases and J gave up 2 bases, with 11 bases separating them. This CDR3 reads CASWRSGNYGYTF. CDR3 sequence (DNA): TGTGCCAGCTGGAGATCTGGGAACTATGGCTACACCTTC.

The gene calls are TRBV6-5 and TRBJ2-2; D is possibly TRBD1 (6 bases). There are 14 residues in the CDR3. Trimming removed 7 bases at V and 7 bases at J, with 16 bases between. Germline V lookup: CDR1 MNHEY, CDR2 SVGAGI. CDR3 in amino acids: CASTVGAHGGELFF. The CDR3 DNA sequence: TGTGCCAGCACTGTGGGGGCGCATGGCGGGGAGCTGTTTTTT.

The chain recombines TRBV5-4 with TRBJ2-5, with TRBD2 identical over 7 bases. The V segment lost 0 bases and the J segment 2 bases; nucleotides outside the gene matches: 7. The CDR3 is 16 residues long. From germline, CDR1 is SGHNT and CDR2 YYREEE (reference sequence). The CDR3 is CASSLGLAIQQETQYF. The CDR3 nucleotides read TGTGCCAGCAGCTTGGGACTAGCAATACAACAAGAGACCCAGTACTTC.

The chain uses TRBV29-1 and TRBJ2-2; TRBD2 matches 7 bases. J gave up 5 bases and V 6 bases, and 9 bases lay outside the gene matches. The CDR3 loop spans 14 amino acids. Per the germline V gene, CDR1 is SQVTM and CDR2 is ANQGSEA. The CDR3: CSVPRGESTGELFF. DNA for the CDR3: TGCAGCGTCCCCCGGGGGGAAAGTACCGGGGAGCTGTTTTTT.

V usage is TRBV7-2 and J usage is TRBJ2-7; 10 bases agree with TRBD2. The CDR3 extends over 16 amino acids. CDR1 is SGHTA, CDR2 FQGNSA, per germline. V trimming: 1 base; J trimming: 6 bases; junction bases outside the gene matches: 9. CDR3 region: CASSLVGTSVRGEQYF. The CDR3 DNA reads TGTGCCAGCAGCTTAGTGGGGACTAGCGTACGAGGCGAGCAGTACTTC.